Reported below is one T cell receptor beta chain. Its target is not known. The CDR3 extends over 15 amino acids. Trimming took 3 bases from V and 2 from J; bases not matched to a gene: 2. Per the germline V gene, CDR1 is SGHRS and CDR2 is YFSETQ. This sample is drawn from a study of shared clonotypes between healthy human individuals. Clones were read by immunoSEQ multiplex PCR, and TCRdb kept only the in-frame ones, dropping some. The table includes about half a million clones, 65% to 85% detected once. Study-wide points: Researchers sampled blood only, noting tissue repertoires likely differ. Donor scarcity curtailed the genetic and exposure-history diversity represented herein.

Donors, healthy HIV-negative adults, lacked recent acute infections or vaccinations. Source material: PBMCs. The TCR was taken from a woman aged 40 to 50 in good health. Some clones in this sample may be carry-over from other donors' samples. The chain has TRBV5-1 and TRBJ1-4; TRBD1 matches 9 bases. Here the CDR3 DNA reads TGCGCCAGCAGCTGGGGGACAGGGACTAATGAAAAACTGTTTTTT. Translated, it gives CASSWGTGTNEKLFF.